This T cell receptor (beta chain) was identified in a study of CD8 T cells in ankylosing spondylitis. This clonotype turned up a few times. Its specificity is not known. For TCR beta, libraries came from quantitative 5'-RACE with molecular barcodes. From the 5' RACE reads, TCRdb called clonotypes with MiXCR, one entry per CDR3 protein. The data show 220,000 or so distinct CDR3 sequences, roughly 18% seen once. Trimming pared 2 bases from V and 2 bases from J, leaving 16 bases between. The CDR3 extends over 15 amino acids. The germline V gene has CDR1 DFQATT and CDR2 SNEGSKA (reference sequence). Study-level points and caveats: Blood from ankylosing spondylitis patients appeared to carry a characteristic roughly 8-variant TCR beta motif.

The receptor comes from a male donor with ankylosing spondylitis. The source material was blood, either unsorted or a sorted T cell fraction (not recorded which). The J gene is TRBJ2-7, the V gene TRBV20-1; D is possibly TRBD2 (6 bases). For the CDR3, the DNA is TGCAGTGCTAGATCGGGAGAAGTTGTACCCTACGAGCAGTACTTC. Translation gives CSARSGEVVPYEQYF.